What follows are 17 T cell receptor beta chains derived from one specimen sequenced in a study of T cells in Graves' hyperthyroidism and ophthalmopathy. Template material for amplifying TCR beta CDR3 regions consisted of RNA transcripts. The HTBI primer set was used in a first-round RT-PCR of the TCR CDR3. One entry per CDR3 protein, called by TCRdb with MiXCR from the multiplex PCR reads. The sample has some 510,000 distinct CDR3 sequences, about 20% seen once; the top ten hold more than 25%. The specimen sequenced was blood. These receptors were taken from a young man with Graves' hyperthyroidism.

Comment on this clonotype: A much bigger clone sits one base away, suggesting this may be a read error. The chain employs TRBV24-1 and TRBJ2-2, with D perhaps TRBD2 (5 bases). The CDR3 loop spans 14 amino acids. V lost 12 bases and J 1 base, leaving 14 bases between the germline ends. The V gene's germline CDR1 is KGHDR and CDR2 SFDVKD. Here the CDR3 DNA reads TGTGCCTCCGGGGATAGGAGGAACACCGGGGAGCTGTTTTTT. Translating it yields CASGDRRNTGELFF.

This clonotype came up many times. The chain couples TRBV2 to TRBJ2-7; maybe TRBD2 (5 bases). The CDR3 has 11 residues. Germline V gene sequence: CDR1 SNHLY, CDR2 FYNNEI. The ends were cut back, 4 bases at V and 5 bases at J, with 6 bases in the middle. CDR3 protein: CASSVRDEQYF. The CDR3 nucleotides read TGTGCCAGCAGTGTGAGGGACGAGCAGTACTTC.

Concerning this clonotype itself: An end of the junction differs from the germline gene, which may be a read error. The chain is built from TRBV14 and TRBJ2-4; D call uncertain. This CDR3 is 15 amino acids long. The germline CDR1 and CDR2 sequences are SGHDN and FVKESK. CDR3 DNA sequence: TGTGCCAGCAGCCAACACAGCGTAGCCAAAAACATTAAGTACTTC. It codes for CASSQHSVAKNIKYF.

This clonotype has a count of ten or more. This chain connects TRBV6-1 to TRBJ2-2; D call uncertain. V lost 7 bases, J lost 1 base, and 7 bases lay in between. The CDR3 covers 13 residues. CDR1 is MNHNS and CDR2 is SASEGT in the germline V gene. As DNA, the CDR3 is TGTGCCAGCACGCAGGTGAACACCGGGGAGCTGTTTTTT. It is translated as CASTQVNTGELFF.

This clonotype was found many times. The J gene is TRBJ2-5, the V gene TRBV28; maybe TRBD1 (6 bases). V shed 8 bases and J shed 1 base, with 11 bases lying between them. CDR1 and CDR2 from the germline V gene are MDHEN and SYDVKM. There are 13 residues in the CDR3. The CDR3 nucleotides read TGTGCCAGCTCCGGGACACTCCAAGAGACCCAGTACTTC. Its translation: CASSGTLQETQYF.

This clonotype was counted once. The chain couples TRBV5-1 to TRBJ1-2, with TRBD1 matching 8 bases. From germline, CDR1 is SGHRS and CDR2 YFSETQ. V gave up 4 bases and J gave up 7 bases; unmatched junction bases: 9. The CDR3 loop spans 14 amino acids. CDR3 residues: CASSGTQGASGYTF. In DNA form, the CDR3 reads TGCGCCAGCAGCGGAACCCAGGGGGCTTCTGGCTACACCTTC.

In its sample, this clonotype was seen a few times. The genes are TRBV5-5 and TRBJ2-7; D gene ambiguous. CDR3 size: 16 residues. V was trimmed by 1 base and J by 4 bases, leaving 18 bases between them. CDR1 and CDR2 from the germline V gene are SGHKS and YYEKEE (reference sequence). The CDR3 nucleotides read TGTGCCAGCAGCTTGATAAGATATCCCCCGGATTACGAGCAGTACTTC. Residues: CASSLIRYPPDYEQYF.

This clonotype has a handful of counts. V and J are TRBV6-1 and TRBJ2-7; maybe TRBD1 (6 bases). CDR1 and CDR2 (germline): MNHNS, SASEGT. The CDR3 has 15 amino acids. Between the trimmed V and J ends, which lost 1 base and 9 bases, there was a span of 19 bases. CDR3 DNA sequence: TGTGCCAGCAGTGAAGGGTTGGGGGCCACAGGGCGGCAGTACTTC. Its protein product is CASSEGLGATGRQYF.

Ten or more counts support this clonotype. The chain uses TRBV2 and TRBJ1-1; 9 bases are shared with TRBD1. V trimming: 5 bases; J trimming: 0 bases; junction bases outside the gene matches: 7. CDR3 length: 16 residues. In germline, CDR1 is SNHLY, CDR2 FYNNEI. CDR3 coding DNA: TGTGCCAGCAGTCTTAACAGGGGGCCCATGAACACTGAAGCTTTCTTT. It translates to CASSLNRGPMNTEAFF.

This clonotype was recorded a few times. V is TRBV28 and J is TRBJ1-6; 8 bases are shared with TRBD1. Germline V gives CDR1 MDHEN, CDR2 SYDVKM. This CDR3 is built from 14 residues. The junction had 9 bases not matched to a gene; V was cut back by 8 bases and J by 9 bases. CDR3 bases: TGTGCCAGCTCCTGGCAGGGGGCTCCTTCACCCCTCCACTTT. Its translation is CASSWQGAPSPLHF. Variable domain in full (rest from reference TRBV28 and TRBJ1-6): DVKVTQSSRYLVKRTGEKVFLECVQDMDHENMFWYRQDPGLGLRLIYFSYDVKMKEKGDIPEGYSVSREKKERFSLILESASTNQTSMYLCASSWQGAPSPLHFGNGTRLTVT.

This clonotype has at least ten counts. The chain has TRBV6-1 and TRBJ1-2; possible D gene TRBD1, 6 bases. This CDR3 has 15 amino acids. Germline CDR1 and CDR2: MNHNS and SASEGT. The V and J ends lost 1 base and 4 bases respectively, with 13 bases between them. CDR3 protein: CASSEGGASRYGYTF. The CDR3 DNA sequence: TGTGCCAGCAGTGAAGGGGGGGCCAGTCGCTATGGCTACACCTTC.

V gene TRBV20-1 combines with J gene TRBJ2-7, with D tentatively TRBD2 (7 bases). The CDR3 totals 14 residues. Trimming took off 6 bases at V and 4 bases at J, with 19 bases between the two ends. Per the germline V gene, CDR1 is DFQATT and CDR2 is SNEGSKA (reference sequence). This chain's CDR3 is CSAKTRGRGYEQYF. The CDR3 nucleotides read TGCAGTGCCAAAACCCGGGGGAGGGGGTACGAGCAGTACTTC.

Many counts were recorded for this clonotype. V usage is TRBV29-1 and J usage is TRBJ2-4, with D unclear. The CDR3 has 12 amino acids. The V and J ends lost 6 bases and 5 bases respectively, with 11 bases between them. CDR1 is SQVTM, CDR2 ANQGSEA, per germline. The CDR3 spells CSVLTDENIQYF. CDR3 bases: TGCAGCGTCCTGACGGACGAAAACATTCAGTACTTC.

This clonotype was picked up a small number of times. The chain carries TRBV6-5 and TRBJ2-7, with no clear D. Germline V gene data show CDR1 as MNHEY and CDR2 as SVGAGI. V lost 4 bases, J lost 3 bases, and 16 bases lay in between. This CDR3 has 15 amino acids. The CDR3 DNA reads as TGTGCCAGCAGTTCGCCTGGGAAGGAACTCTACGAGCAGTACTTC. Protein sequence: CASSSPGKELYEQYF.

Many counts were recorded for this clonotype. The chain recombines TRBV12-3 or TRBV12-4 with TRBJ2-7; 9 nucleotides line up with TRBD1. The CDR3 has 14 amino acids. The V gene end was trimmed by 6 bases and the J gene end by 3 bases; junction bases not matched to a gene: 6. Here the CDR3 DNA reads TGTGCCAGCAGGCCGACAGGGGGATACTACGAGCAGTACTTC. It is translated as CASRPTGGYYEQYF.

This clonotype has a handful of counts. The gene calls are TRBV9 and TRBJ1-6, with D hard to call. This CDR3 contains 16 residues. The V end lost 0 bases, the J end lost 9 bases, and 16 bases lay between the germline ends. Germline V CDR1 and CDR2: SGDLS, YYNGEE. The DNA of the CDR3 is TGTGCCAGCAGCGTAGGTGGAGCCTACCTTCCTTCACCCCTCCACTTT. This sequence encodes CASSVGGAYLPSPLHF.

In nucleotides, the CDR3 is TGCGTCACCCAACAGAACACTGAAGCTTTCTTT. Its protein is CVTQQNTEAFF. The V call is TRBV10-2, the J call TRBJ1-1; no firm D call. Looked up from germline, CDR1 is WSHSY and CDR2 is SAAADI. The CDR3 totals 11 residues.